This T cell receptor beta chain was sequenced during a study of identical twins. The CDR3 contains 13 residues. The germline V gene has CDR1 DFQATT and CDR2 SNEGSKA (reference sequence). V shed 0 bases and J shed 4 bases, with 8 bases lying between them. This clonotype was detected only a few times. TCRdb redid the calling of the 5' RACE reads with MiXCR, one entry per CDR3 protein. The repertoire includes around 470,000 distinct CDR3 sequences, around 14% of them detected once, and 0.52% sits in the top ten. These data were also reused for a study on yellow fever vaccine responses in identical twins.

The sample taken for sequencing was CD4+ T cells sorted from blood. The V call is TRBV20-1, the J call TRBJ2-3; possible D gene TRBD1, 6 bases. This TCR was recovered from a woman aged 18-29 years in good health. CDR3 loop: CSARDAGADTQYF. The CDR3 DNA reads TGCAGTGCTAGAGATGCAGGGGCAGATACGCAGTATTTT.